The source of this TCR beta chain is a study of blood T cell repertoires in COVID-19. Original analysis: It was from reference gene primer amplification that nucleated cell counts were estimated. Clones were sequenced by immunoSEQ multiplex PCR, and TCRdb holds only the in-frame ones, with some missing. The DNA was the basis for D and trimming; V, J and clone size are from that table. Of about 87,000 clones in the sample, about 88% were seen once. The germline V gene encodes CDR1 LNHDA and CDR2 SQIVND (reference sequence). V shed 6 bases and J shed 5 bases, with 8 bases lying between them. The CDR3 spans 12 residues.

This chain connects TRBV19 to TRBJ2-1; D might be TRBD2 (6 bases). Sequenced sample: peripheral blood. The sequence was collected from a woman over 75 with active COVID-19. Here the CDR3 reads CASSPGDNEQFF. The CDR3 DNA follows: TGTGCCAGTAGCCCGGGGGACAATGAGCAGTTCTTC. Full variable domain (missing parts from reference TRBV19 and TRBJ2-1): DGGITQSPKYLFRKEGQNVTLSCEQNLNHDAMYWYRQDPGQGLRLIYYSQIVNDFQKGDIAEGYSVSREKKESFPLTVTSAQKNPTAFYLCASSPGDNEQFFGPGTRLTVL.